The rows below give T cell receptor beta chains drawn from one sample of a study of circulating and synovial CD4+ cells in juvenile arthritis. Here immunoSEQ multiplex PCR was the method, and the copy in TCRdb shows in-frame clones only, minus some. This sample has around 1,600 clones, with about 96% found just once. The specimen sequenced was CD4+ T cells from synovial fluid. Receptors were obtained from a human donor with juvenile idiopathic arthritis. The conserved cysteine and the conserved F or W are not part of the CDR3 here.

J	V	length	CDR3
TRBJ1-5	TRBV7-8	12	ASSPVGGNQPQH
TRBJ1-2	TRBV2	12	ASRGGRDLYGYT
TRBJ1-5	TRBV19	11	ASGPPRNQPQH
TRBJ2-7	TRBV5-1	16	ASSFRGLGTGFSYEQY
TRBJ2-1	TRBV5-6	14	ASSFLREGGLGEQF
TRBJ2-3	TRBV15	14	ATSPHGAGGPNTQY
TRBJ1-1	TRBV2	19	ASSEALLSLRTGGRSTEAF
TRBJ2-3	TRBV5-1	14	ASSLGRTGGTDTQY
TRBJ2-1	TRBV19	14	ASNKNRDRGRNEQF
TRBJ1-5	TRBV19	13	ASSPGRASNQPQH
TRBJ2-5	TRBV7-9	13	ASSLKQGARETQY
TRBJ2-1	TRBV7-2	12	ASSGTSAHNEQF
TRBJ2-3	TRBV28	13	ASRYSGPSTDTQY
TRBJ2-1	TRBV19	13	ASRQTRPAYNEQF
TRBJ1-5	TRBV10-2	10	ASGQGPQPQH
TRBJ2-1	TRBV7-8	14	ASSLAPSAGANEQF
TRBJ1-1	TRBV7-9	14	ASSLDSVVTAAEAF
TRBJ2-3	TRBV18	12	ASSRTSGTDTQY
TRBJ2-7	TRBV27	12	ASISGGFPYEQY
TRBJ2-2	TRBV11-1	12	ASSFGGNTGELF
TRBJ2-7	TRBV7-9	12	ASSHGQGVYEQY
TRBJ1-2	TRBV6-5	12	ASSYSRTAYGYT
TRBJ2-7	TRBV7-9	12	ASSQGQGTYEQY
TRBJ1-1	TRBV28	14	ASSLRGQGKVAEAF
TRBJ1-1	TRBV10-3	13	AISLTGGKGTEAF
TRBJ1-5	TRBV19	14	ASSARDRPSNQPQH
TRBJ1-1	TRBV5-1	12	ASSLALTGSEAF
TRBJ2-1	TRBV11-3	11	ASRASGRNEQF
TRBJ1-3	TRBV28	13	ASSFQGGSGNTIY